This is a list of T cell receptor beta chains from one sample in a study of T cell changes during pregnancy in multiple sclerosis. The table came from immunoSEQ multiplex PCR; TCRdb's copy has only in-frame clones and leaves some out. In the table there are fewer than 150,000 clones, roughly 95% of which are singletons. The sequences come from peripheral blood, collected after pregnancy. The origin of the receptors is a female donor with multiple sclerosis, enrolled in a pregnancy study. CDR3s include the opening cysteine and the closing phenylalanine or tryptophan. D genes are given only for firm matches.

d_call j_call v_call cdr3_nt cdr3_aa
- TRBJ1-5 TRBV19 TGTGCCAGTAGCGGAGAGGGCAATCAGCCCCAGCATTTT CASSGEGNQPQHF
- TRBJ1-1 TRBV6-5 TGTGCCAGCAGTTACAGAGGAAGTCACACTGAAGCTTTCTTT CASSYRGSHTEAFF
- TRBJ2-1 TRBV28 TGTGCCAGCAGTTTGGTGGACAGCCACAATGAGCAGTTCTTC CASSLVDSHNEQFF
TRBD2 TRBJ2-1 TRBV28 TGTGCCAGCAGCACCCGACTAGCGGGAACCTACAATGAGCAGTTCTTC CASSTRLAGTYNEQFF
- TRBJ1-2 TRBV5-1 TGCGCCAGCAGCGTTTCGGGCTATGGCTACACCTTC CASSVSGYGYTF
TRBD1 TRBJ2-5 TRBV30 TGTGCCTGGAGTAAGACAGGGTTCAGGGGTTCCGCGGAGACCCAGTACTTC CAWSKTGFRGSAETQYF
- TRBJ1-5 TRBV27 TGTGCCAGCAGTTTTTCTTGGGCAGGGAATCAGCCCCAGCATTTT CASSFSWAGNQPQHF
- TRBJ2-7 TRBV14 TGTGCCAGCAGCCAAGACCAGAGTAGCCCCTACGAGCAGTACTTC CASSQDQSSPYEQYF
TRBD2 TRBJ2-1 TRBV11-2 TGTGCCAGCAGGAAACTAGCGACCTCCTACAATGAGCAGTTCTTC CASRKLATSYNEQFF
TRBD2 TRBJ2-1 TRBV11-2 TGTGCCAGCAGCTTAGTACTAGCGGGAGGCGATGAGCAGTTCTTC CASSLVLAGGDEQFF
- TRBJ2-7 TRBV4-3 TGCGCCAGCAGCCAAGCGGAGGGGCGCTACGAGCAGTACTTC CASSQAEGRYEQYF